The 24 T cell receptor beta chains listed next were all sequenced from one sample in a study of regulatory T cells in long-lasting Graves disease. The time point denotes: newly diagnosed GD, antithyroid drugs for less than 3 months. With RNA extracted from PBMCs as input, the TCR library was made. Assembly of TCR beta libraries relied on iRepertoire HTBI primers together with Arm-PCR of CDR3 regions. TCRdb ran MiXCR on the multiplex PCR reads and lists one entry per CDR3 protein. The table records hundreds of thousands of distinct CDR3 sequences, 16% of them present only once. These data are also associated with another study on T cells in Graves' hyperthyroidism and ophthalmopathy.

Sequenced material: peripheral blood mononuclear cells (PBMCs), taken at new diagnosis, from a patient treated with antithyroid drugs. The receptors shown here come from a man between 40 and 49 years old with Graves disease.

This clonotype was counted many times. J is TRBJ2-1 and V is TRBV11-2; possibly TRBD2 for D (5 bases). The length of the CDR3 is 14 residues. Between the trimmed V and J ends, which lost 0 bases and 7 bases, there was a span of 10 bases. The germline V gene has CDR1 SGHAT and CDR2 FQNNGV. CDR3 protein: CASSLDWGENEQFF. Here the CDR3 DNA reads TGTGCCAGCAGCTTAGATTGGGGAGAGAATGAGCAGTTCTTC.

This clonotype rates as medium-sized. The rearrangement joins TRBV28 to TRBJ2-7, with D possibly TRBD2 on 6 matching bases. CDR1 is MDHEN, CDR2 SYDVKM, per germline. This CDR3 is built from 14 residues. The V gene lost 3 bases and the J gene lost 10 bases, with 19 bases spanning the gap. For the CDR3, the DNA is TGTGCCAGCAGTTTTGTGGCAGGCACTGCGGGACAGTACTTC. Amino acid sequence: CASSFVAGTAGQYF.

This clonotype was detected ten times or more. The chain is built from TRBV20-1 and TRBJ2-7, with D possibly matching TRBD2 (7 bases). Germline loops: CDR1 DFQATT, CDR2 SNEGSKA (reference sequence). The CDR3 spans 12 residues. V was clipped by 6 bases and J by 0 bases, with 9 bases between them. CDR3 residues: CSAGGHSYEQYF. In DNA form, the CDR3 reads TGCAGTGCCGGGGGGCACTCCTACGAGCAGTACTTC.

V usage is TRBV6-2 or TRBV6-3 and J usage is TRBJ2-7; 7 positions match TRBD1. CDR1 is MNHEY, CDR2 SVGEGT, per germline. The CDR3 loop spans 14 amino acids. The ends lost 7 bases at V and 3 bases at J; junction bases unmatched: 9. CDR3 DNA: TGTGCCAGCACTCAGTGGGACAGTTACTACGAGCAGTACTTC. Its protein is CASTQWDSYYEQYF.

This clonotype was counted a few times. This chain joins TRBV7-8 and TRBJ2-4; 7 bases map to TRBD2. Germline loops: CDR1 SGHVS, CDR2 FQNEAQ. The V and J ends lost 1 base and 6 bases, in that order; junction bases with no gene match: 3. This CDR3 has 14 amino acids. DNA of the CDR3: TGTGCCAGCAGCTTAGGGGGGGGGGGAAACATTCAGTACTTC. This codes for CASSLGGGGNIQYF.

The rearrangement joins TRBV29-1 to TRBJ2-1, with unresolved D. The germline V gene encodes CDR1 SQVTM and CDR2 ANQGSEA. V gave up 1 base and J gave up 3 bases, with 10 bases separating them. There are 14 residues in the CDR3. This CDR3 reads CSVEGEPSYNEQFF. The CDR3 nucleotides are TGCAGCGTTGAAGGAGAGCCCAGCTACAATGAGCAGTTCTTC.

Ten or more counts support this clonotype. The chain has TRBV5-1 and TRBJ2-5; D perhaps matches TRBD1 (5 bases). The CDR3 length is 15 residues. Trimming removed 1 base from V and 1 base from J, with 11 bases in between. The germline gives CDR1 SGHRS, CDR2 YFSETQ. The CDR3 spells CASSLLQGSQETQYF. The CDR3 region has the DNA TGCGCCAGCAGCTTGCTCCAGGGAAGCCAAGAGACCCAGTACTTC.

In this sample, this clonotype turned up many times. V gene TRBV12-3 or TRBV12-4 combines with J gene TRBJ1-1; the D is unclear. Trimming stripped 6 bases from V and 3 bases from J, with 8 bases between. The CDR3 consists of 12 residues. CDR3 protein: CASRGWYTEAFF. In DNA, the CDR3 is TGTGCCAGCAGGGGTTGGTACACTGAAGCTTTCTTT.

This clonotype was seen at least ten times. The chain links TRBV5-4 to TRBJ2-2, with a weak D call TRBD1 (6 bases). CDR3 length equals 18 residues. Germline lookup yields CDR1 SGHNT and CDR2 YYREEE (reference sequence). The V and J ends lost 4 bases and 1 base respectively, with 20 bases between them. The CDR3 protein is CASSKSIRTVKNTGELFF. Written as DNA, the CDR3 is TGTGCCAGCAGCAAATCAATTCGGACAGTAAAGAACACCGGGGAGCTGTTTTTT.

V gene TRBV4-3 combines with J gene TRBJ2-1; TRBD2 might be the D (7 bases). The CDR3 is made up of 16 amino acids. The germline V gene encodes CDR1 LGHNA and CDR2 YSLEER. Trimming removed 0 bases at V and 8 bases at J, with 17 bases between. CDR3 in DNA: TGCGCCAGCAGCCAAGATCGAGGCATGCGGGGGCATGAGCAGTTCTTC. It encodes CASSQDRGMRGHEQFF.

This clonotype was counted ten times or more. The chain employs TRBV6-2 or TRBV6-3 and TRBJ1-2; perhaps TRBD1 as D (5 bases). This CDR3 is built from 14 residues. Germline V gene lookup returns CDR1 MNHEY and CDR2 SVGEGT. The ends were cut back, 2 bases at V and 7 bases at J, with 14 bases in the middle. CDR3 loop: CASSYLVGPAGYTF. The DNA of the CDR3 is TGTGCCAGCAGTTACCTTGTGGGACCAGCTGGCTACACCTTC.

This clonotype was recorded a few times. The chain has TRBV7-8 and TRBJ2-7; D tentatively fits TRBD1 or TRBD2 (5 bases each). The CDR3 runs 13 residues. Trimming shortened V by 7 bases and J by 2 bases, and 12 bases separated the two germline ends. Germline CDR1 SGHVS, CDR2 FQNEAQ. The CDR3 DNA follows: TGTGCCAGCAAAGGGACCGGTGCCTACGAGCAGTACTTC. Its translation: CASKGTGAYEQYF.

This clonotype was seen repeatedly, ten times or more. The chain recombines TRBV20-1 with TRBJ2-5, with 7 bases fitting TRBD2. The trim removed 0 bases at V and 5 bases at J, leaving 9 bases unmatched. The germline gives CDR1 DFQATT, CDR2 SNEGSKA (reference sequence). The CDR3 totals 15 residues. The CDR3 DNA is TGCAGTGCTAGAGACCGCTCGACTAGCTTGGAGACCCAGTACTTC. It codes for CSARDRSTSLETQYF.

This clonotype was recorded a few times. V and J are TRBV28 and TRBJ2-1, with no clear D. Germline CDR1 reads MDHEN; CDR2 reads SYDVKM. The CDR3 is 11 amino acids. Trimming removed 7 bases from V and 2 bases from J, with 3 bases in between. CDR3 DNA sequence: TGTGCCAGCACAACCTACAATGAGCAGTTCTTC. Its protein is CASTTYNEQFF.

The chain joins TRBV19 to TRBJ2-3, with 13 nucleotides matching TRBD2. V was pared by 1 base and J by 4 bases, with 2 bases of the junction left unmatched. Germline V gene sequence: CDR1 LNHDA, CDR2 SQIVND (reference sequence). This CDR3 spans 16 amino acids. For the CDR3, the DNA is TGTGCCAGTAGTATAGCCGGGACTAGCGGGGCAGATACGCAGTATTTT. This codes for CASSIAGTSGADTQYF.

This clonotype was detected only a few times. The chain employs TRBV5-5 and TRBJ2-4; a weak D match, TRBD1 (6 bases). Germline CDR1 reads SGHKS; CDR2 reads YYEKEE (reference sequence). The CDR3 runs 13 residues. The ends were cut back, 2 bases at V and 8 bases at J, with 11 bases in the middle. For the CDR3, the DNA is TGTGCCAGCAGCTTCGGCAGGGGATACATTCAGTACTTC. Translated, it gives CASSFGRGYIQYF.

This clonotype came up many times. The chain is built from TRBV3-1 and TRBJ2-7; a possible D gene is TRBD2 (5 bases). V was clipped by 1 base and J by 5 bases, with 9 bases between them. This CDR3 comprises 13 residues. Germline V gene sequence: CDR1 LGHDT, CDR2 YNNKEL (reference sequence). CDR3 amino acids: CASSQVGSDEQYF. The CDR3 DNA sequence: TGTGCCAGCAGCCAAGTCGGTAGCGACGAGCAGTACTTC.

The CDR3 coding sequence is TGCAGTGCTAGGGGCTTTCAGCCCCAGCATTTT. Protein product: CSARGFQPQHF. The chain couples TRBV20-1 to TRBJ1-5; D is undetermined. Per the germline V gene, CDR1 is DFQATT and CDR2 is SNEGSKA (reference sequence). The CDR3 is 11 amino acids. Trimming cost V 3 bases and J 6 bases, with 6 bases left between them.

The table lists this clonotype with many counts. Here the CDR3 DNA reads TGTGCCAGCAGCCCGGATCAAAATCAGCCCCAGCATTTT. It specifies CASSPDQNQPQHF. The chain employs TRBV9 and TRBJ1-5; D gene uncertain. V lost 4 bases to trimming and J lost 4 bases, with 9 bases between them. Germline lookup yields CDR1 SGDLS and CDR2 YYNGEE. The CDR3 runs 13 residues.

J is TRBJ1-1 and V is TRBV9; D uncertain. The CDR3 runs to 13 residues. The V and J ends lost 4 bases and 5 bases respectively, with 12 bases between them. Germline lookup yields CDR1 SGDLS and CDR2 YYNGEE. The CDR3 bases are TGTGCCAGCAGCCCCCACCCTAGGACTGAAGCTTTCTTT. Translated, it gives CASSPHPRTEAFF.

This clonotype has ten or more counts. The rearrangement uses TRBV6-2 or TRBV6-3 and TRBJ2-7, with 10 bases identical to TRBD1. The CDR3 extends over 14 amino acids. The trim removed 6 bases at V and 3 bases at J, leaving 5 bases unmatched. Germline CDR1 is MNHEY and CDR2 is SVGEGT. The DNA for the CDR3 is TGTGCCAGCAGAAAGACAGGGGGCATCTACGAGCAGTACTTC. It specifies CASRKTGGIYEQYF.

The chain has TRBV7-9 and TRBJ2-7; perhaps TRBD1 as D (5 bases). Germline CDR1 reads SEHNR; CDR2 reads FQNEAQ (reference sequence). This CDR3 comprises 13 residues. Trimming pared 5 bases from V and 7 bases from J, leaving 15 bases between. The CDR3: CASSTQGSREQYF. The CDR3 DNA sequence: TGTGCCAGCAGCACGCAGGGTAGCAGAGAGCAGTACTTC.

This clonotype was seen more than once but under ten times. This sequence joins TRBV28 and TRBJ2-4; 7 positions match TRBD1. V shed 5 bases and J 3 bases; nucleotides not matched to a gene: 13. The CDR3 has 17 amino acids. Germline loops: CDR1 MDHEN, CDR2 SYDVKM. The CDR3 protein is CASSTYPQGSLKNIQYF. The CDR3 DNA follows: TGTGCCAGCAGTACTTATCCACAGGGGTCTCTCAAAAACATTCAGTACTTC.

This chain links TRBV5-1 with TRBJ2-3; unclear D gene. The CDR3 runs to 16 residues. The ends were cut back, 3 bases at V and 1 base at J, with 15 bases in the middle. Germline assignment: CDR1 SGHRS and CDR2 YFSETQ. This chain's CDR3 is CASSWQNLVGTDTQYF. The CDR3, as DNA: TGCGCCAGCAGCTGGCAAAACCTGGTAGGCACAGATACGCAGTATTTT.